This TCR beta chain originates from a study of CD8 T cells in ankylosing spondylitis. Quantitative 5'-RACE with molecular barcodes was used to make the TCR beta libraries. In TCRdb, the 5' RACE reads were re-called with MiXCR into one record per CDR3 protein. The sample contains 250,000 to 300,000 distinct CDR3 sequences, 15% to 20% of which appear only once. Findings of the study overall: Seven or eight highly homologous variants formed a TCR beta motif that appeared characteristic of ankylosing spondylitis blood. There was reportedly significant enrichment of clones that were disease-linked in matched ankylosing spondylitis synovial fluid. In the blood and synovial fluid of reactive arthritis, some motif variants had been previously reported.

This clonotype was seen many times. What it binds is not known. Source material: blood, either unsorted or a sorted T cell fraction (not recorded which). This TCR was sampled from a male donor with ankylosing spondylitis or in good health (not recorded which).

The CDR3 sequence: CAVKLGETQYF. DNA for the CDR3: TGTGCCGTTAAATTGGGTGAGACCCAGTACTTC. The chain employs TRBV25-1 and TRBJ2-5, with D hard to call. Trimming stripped 11 bases from V and 5 bases from J, with 12 bases between. Germline assignment: CDR1 MGHDK and CDR2 SYGVNS. The CDR3 runs to 11 residues.